This T cell receptor beta chain came from a study of blood T cell repertoires in COVID-19. Study information: Some COVID-19 samples were acute and others convalescent; all came from the United States, Italy and Spain. Sample material is recorded as cDNA or gDNA derived from T cells, B-cell-depleted T cells, or PBMCs.

In its sample, this clone was seen a few times. Other nucleotide sequences from this sample produce the same CDR3. From germline, CDR1 is MGHRA and CDR2 YSYEKL. The V gene lost 1 base and the J gene lost 2 bases, with 11 bases spanning the gap. This CDR3 has 15 amino acids. Either two negative PCRs, clearance, or symptom resolution qualified Cohort 3 donors as recovered. This table comes from immunoSEQ multiplex PCR, and its TCRdb copy is limited to in-frame clones, with some not included. The table has about 480,000 clones, approximately 87% seen once. This receptor was taken from a woman aged 40 to 50 who had recovered from COVID-19. This sequence joins TRBV4-1 and TRBJ1-1; maybe TRBD1 (6 bases). Input material: PBMCs or T cells enriched from blood (not recorded which). The CDR3 nucleotides are TGCGCCAGCAGCCAAGTTGCGGGGGCAAACACTGAAGCTTTCTTT. Protein product: CASSQVAGANTEAFF.